A single sample gave rise to the 25 T cell receptor beta chains below, sequenced in a study of shared clonotypes between healthy human individuals. TCRdb keeps only in-frame clones here, not all; method: immunoSEQ multiplex PCR. The sample lists approximately 1,500,000 clones, around 98% seen once, with 0.45% in the top ten. The source material was naive CD4+ T cells sorted from blood. The subset was: CD45RA+ positively selected. These receptor sequences come from a man aged 25-40 years in good health.

V gene TRBV30 combines with J gene TRBJ2-3; tentatively, D is TRBD1 or TRBD2 (5 bases each). The CDR3 contains 17 residues. Germline V gene lookup returns CDR1 GTSNPN and CDR2 SVGIG (reference sequence). V was trimmed by 3 bases and J by 2 bases, leaving 21 bases between them. The CDR3 DNA reads as TGTGCCTGGAGCGCCTCGGGACGCCGTCGGTCCACAGATACGCAGTATTTT. Its translation is CAWSASGRRRSTDTQYF.

As concerns this clone: The same CDR3 also results from other DNA sequences found in this sample. The V call is TRBV5-1, the J call TRBJ2-7; 13 bases align to TRBD2. CDR1 is SGHRS and CDR2 is YFSETQ in the germline V gene. There are 14 residues in the CDR3. After removal of 4 bases from V and 6 bases from J, the junction contained 4 bases not matched to a gene. CDR3 DNA sequence: TGCGCCAGCAGCCCGGGACTAGCGGGACCCGAGCAGTACTTC. As protein: CASSPGLAGPEQYF.

The rearrangement uses TRBV28 and TRBJ2-3; D not resolved. Germline assignment: CDR1 MDHEN and CDR2 SYDVKM. The V end lost 3 bases, the J end lost 4 bases, and 11 bases lay between the germline ends. CDR3 length: 14 amino acids. The CDR3 coding sequence is TGTGCCAGCAGTTTGATGGGTCCCGCAGATACGCAGTATTTT. Its translation: CASSLMGPADTQYF.

CDR3 bases: TGTGCCAGCTCACCCCCCGGGACAGCTCATAATAACTATGGCTACACCTTC. Translation gives CASSPPGTAHNNYGYTF. The genes are TRBV18 and TRBJ1-2; 7 bases agree with TRBD1. V lost 3 bases and J lost 1; bases outside the gene matches: 11. CDR3 length: 17 amino acids. Germline values: CDR1 KGHSH, CDR2 LQKENI.

The chain uses TRBV27 and TRBJ2-7; TRBD2 might be the D (6 bases). V lost 4 bases to trimming and J lost 0 bases, with 13 bases between them. Looked up from germline, CDR1 is MNHEY and CDR2 is SMNVEV (reference sequence). This CDR3 contains 15 residues. The CDR3 is CASSSVAVYSYEQYF. CDR3 sequence (DNA): TGTGCCAGCAGTTCCGTAGCGGTGTACTCCTACGAGCAGTACTTC.

Remarks on this clone: Other nucleotide sequences from this sample produce the same CDR3. The chain joins TRBV19 to TRBJ2-7; D may be TRBD1 (6 bases). From germline, CDR1 is LNHDA and CDR2 SQIVND (reference sequence). This CDR3 spans 12 amino acids. The V gene lost 8 bases and the J gene lost 2 bases, with 10 bases spanning the gap. The CDR3 here is CASGTGTYEQYF. The CDR3 coding sequence is TGTGCCAGTGGAACAGGGACCTACGAGCAGTACTTC.

The CDR3 spells CASSNPAGQGAGGYTF. CDR3 in DNA: TGTGCCAGCAGCAACCCAGCGGGACAGGGGGCGGGCGGCTACACCTTC. The chain carries TRBV5-4 and TRBJ1-2, with 12 bases lining up with TRBD1. This CDR3 region has 16 residues. The germline V gene encodes CDR1 SGHNT and CDR2 YYREEE (reference sequence). With V trimmed by 4 bases and J by 8 bases, 12 bases remained unmatched. Using reference TRBV5-4 and TRBJ1-2 for the parts outside the CDR3, the full variable domain is ETGVTQSPTHLIKTRGQQVTLRCSSQSGHNTVSWYQQALGQGPQFIFQYYREEENGRGNFPPRFSGLQFPNYSSELNVNALELDDSALYLCASSNPAGQGAGGYTFGSGTRLTVV.

The chain links TRBV2 to TRBJ2-6; tentative D call: TRBD2 (6 bases). Germline V lookup: CDR1 SNHLY, CDR2 FYNNEI. This CDR3 has 19 amino acids. Deletions cut 7 bases from V and 0 bases from J, with 22 bases between. CDR3 DNA: TGTGCCAGCACCCTAGCTGGAGGGAGCGTCCGCTCTGGGGCCAACGTCCTGACTTTC. Residues: CASTLAGGSVRSGANVLTF.

A word on this clone: Additional DNA sequences in this sample encode the identical CDR3. The rearrangement joins TRBV28 to TRBJ1-5; a possible D gene is TRBD1 (5 bases). The CDR3 sequence is 12 residues long. The V end lost 4 bases, the J end lost 7 bases, and 8 bases lay between the germline ends. CDR1 is MDHEN and CDR2 is SYDVKM in the germline V gene. The CDR3 is CASSSQGQPQHF. The CDR3 DNA sequence: TGTGCCAGCAGTTCCCAGGGCCAGCCCCAGCATTTT.

V gene TRBV9 combines with J gene TRBJ2-5, with D tentatively TRBD2 (5 bases). This CDR3 is built from 13 residues. CDR1 and CDR2 from the germline V gene are SGDLS and YYNGEE. The germline V and J ends were trimmed by 4 bases and 5 bases, with 12 bases remaining between them. This chain's CDR3 is CASSSGVLETQYF. CDR3 DNA: TGTGCCAGCAGCAGCGGTGTTCTGGAGACCCAGTACTTC.

V usage is TRBV9 and J usage is TRBJ2-7; 7 bases map to TRBD1. The CDR3 loop spans 15 amino acids. Trimming removed 0 bases from V and 3 bases from J; junction bases left unmatched: 6. Germline V gene data show CDR1 as SGDLS and CDR2 as YYNGEE. As DNA, the CDR3 is TGTGCCAGCAGCGTAGGGTCCACAGGGGACTACGAGCAGTACTTC. Translation: CASSVGSTGDYEQYF.

The chain uses TRBV7-2 and TRBJ2-5; no reliable D call. V lost 5 bases, J lost 0 bases, and 10 bases lay in between. CDR1 is SGHTA, CDR2 FQGNSA, per germline. The CDR3 loop spans 14 amino acids. The CDR3 sequence is CASSRQYHQETQYF. The CDR3 DNA sequence: TGTGCCAGCAGCCGACAATATCACCAAGAGACCCAGTACTTC. The whole variable domain, filled in from reference TRBV7-2 and TRBJ2-5, reads GAGVSQSPSNKVTEKGKDVELRCDPISGHTALYWYRQSLGQGLEFLIYFQGNSAPDKSGLPSDRFSAERTGGSVSTLTIQRTQQEDSAVYLCASSRQYHQETQYFGPGTRLLVL.

J is TRBJ2-1 and V is TRBV6-5; D is perhaps TRBD2 (5 bases). The V end lost 6 bases, the J end lost 2 bases, and 14 bases lay between the germline ends. Germline loops: CDR1 MNHEY, CDR2 SVGAGI. The CDR3 spans 15 residues. CDR3 coding DNA: TGTGCCAGCAGGTCCTCGGGCGGGCCCTACAATGAGCAGTTCTTC. Its translation: CASRSSGGPYNEQFF.

The table lists this clone with a count of one. This chain connects TRBV7-8 to TRBJ2-1; D could derive from TRBD1 or TRBD2 (5 bases each). Germline V gene sequence: CDR1 SGHVS, CDR2 FQNEAQ. Trimming took 0 bases from V and 2 from J, leaving 14 bases between them. This CDR3 is 17 amino acids long. The CDR3 DNA sequence: TGTGCCAGCAGCTTAGCCCGGGACCTTGGGACCTACAATGAGCAGTTCTTC. Protein: CASSLARDLGTYNEQFF.

The chain combines TRBV5-1 with TRBJ2-1, with 13 bases lining up with TRBD2. V shed 5 bases and J 5 bases; nucleotides not matched to a gene: 4. The CDR3 runs 15 residues. Germline CDR1 and CDR2: SGHRS and YFSETQ. This CDR3 reads CASSKGLAGHNEQFF. CDR3 in DNA: TGCGCCAGCAGTAAGGGACTAGCGGGACACAATGAGCAGTTCTTC.

The chain combines TRBV7-2 with TRBJ2-5, with D maybe TRBD1 (6 bases). CDR3 length: 14 amino acids. The germline V gene encodes CDR1 SGHTA and CDR2 FQGNSA. V was cut by 4 bases and J by 5 bases, with 14 bases left in between. The CDR3 DNA is TGTGCCAGCAGCTCTACAGGGTCGGGGGAGACCCAGTACTTC. Translated, it gives CASSSTGSGETQYF.

V and J are TRBV7-8 and TRBJ1-5; D is perhaps TRBD1 (5 bases). There are 14 residues in the CDR3. CDR1 SGHVS and CDR2 FQNEAQ come from the germline V gene. V lost 2 bases, J lost 9 bases, and 14 bases lay in between. The CDR3 loop is CASSLRTGFRPQHF. Here the CDR3 DNA reads TGTGCCAGCAGCTTAAGAACAGGCTTTCGGCCCCAGCATTTT.

In this sample, this clone turned up once. The chain employs TRBV9 and TRBJ1-3, with 7 bases identical to TRBD1. V was clipped by 3 bases and J by 0 bases; unmatched bases: 3. The CDR3 has 15 residues. Germline V CDR1 and CDR2: SGDLS, YYNGEE. In DNA form, the CDR3 reads TGTGCCAGCAGCGAGGACAGGAGCTCTGGAAACACCATATATTTT. Translation gives CASSEDRSSGNTIYF.

A note on this clone: Distinct nucleotide sequences in the sample also encode this CDR3. The chain links TRBV5-4 to TRBJ2-5, with D unclear. Germline V gene lookup returns CDR1 SGHNT and CDR2 YYREEE (reference sequence). Trimming took off 0 bases at V and 5 bases at J, with 8 bases between the two ends. The length of the CDR3 is 13 residues. The CDR3 here is CASSLGLQETQYF. CDR3 nucleotides: TGTGCCAGCAGCTTGGGACTTCAGGAGACCCAGTACTTC.

Details on this clone: Other DNA sequences in the same sample also yield this CDR3. The chain joins TRBV19 to TRBJ2-7; 11 nucleotides match TRBD2. CDR1 is LNHDA and CDR2 is SQIVND in the germline V gene (reference sequence). V gave up 5 bases and J gave up 0 bases; unmatched junction bases: 3. The CDR3 loop spans 15 amino acids. The DNA of the CDR3 is TGTGCCAGTAGTCAACTAGCGGGAGTCTCCTACGAGCAGTACTTC. Protein sequence: CASSQLAGVSYEQYF.

This clone was seen a single time. Its ends do not fully match the called genes, so a read error is possible. J is TRBJ2-3 and V is TRBV5-1; TRBD2 aligns across 7 bases. CDR1 is SGHRS, CDR2 YFSETQ, per germline. CDR3 length equals 12 residues. CDR3 in amino acids: CASSLGTWTRHF. DNA for the CDR3: TGCGCCAGCAGCTTGGGCACCTGGACTAGACACTTT.

The V gene is TRBV5-1, the J gene TRBJ2-1, with TRBD2 as a possible D gene (6 bases). Trimming removed 0 bases at V and 5 bases at J, with 9 bases between. Germline V lookup: CDR1 SGHRS, CDR2 YFSETQ. This CDR3 comprises 14 residues. The CDR3 coding sequence is TGCGCCAGCAGCTTGGAATTAGCGGACAATGAGCAGTTCTTC. Its translation is CASSLELADNEQFF.

The chain has TRBV18 and TRBJ1-1; 11 bases agree with TRBD1. Germline V gene lookup returns CDR1 KGHSH and CDR2 LQKENI. The CDR3 covers 16 residues. J lost 3 bases, V lost 4 bases, and 7 bases had no gene match. CDR3 DNA: TGTGCCAGCTCACGCGGACAGGGGGCCTTCTACACTGAAGCTTTCTTT. As protein: CASSRGQGAFYTEAFF.

In the case of this clone: Other DNA sequences in this sample translate to the same CDR3. DNA of the CDR3: TGTGCCAGCAGCTTGGGAGGGCAGGGAGGAGAAAAACTGTTTTTT. This encodes CASSLGGQGGEKLFF. V and J are TRBV5-4 and TRBJ1-4; D perhaps matches TRBD1 (5 bases). The V gene lost 0 bases and the J gene lost 8 bases, with 14 bases spanning the gap. The CDR3 loop spans 15 amino acids. From germline, CDR1 is SGHNT and CDR2 YYREEE (reference sequence).

This clone was seen once. This chain uses TRBV7-9 with TRBJ1-5; TRBD1 matches at 11 bases. The J segment lost 6 bases and the V segment lost 5 bases, leaving 9 bases of the junction unmatched. This CDR3 has 16 residues. Germline CDR1 SEHNR, CDR2 FQNEAQ (reference sequence). The CDR3 loop reads CASSRTGGTMGQPQHF. The CDR3 DNA follows: TGTGCCAGCAGCCGGACAGGGGGCACGATGGGTCAGCCCCAGCATTTT.